The 10 T cell receptor beta chains listed next were all sequenced from one sample in a study of tumor-infiltrating lymphocytes in oesophageal squamous cell carcinoma. MiXCR was run by TCRdb on the PCR reads, yielding one entry per CDR3 protein. The sample includes about 15,000 distinct CDR3 sequences, approximately 54% of them seen just once. Sequencing was carried out using esophageal tumor tissue. Source of these receptors: a female donor with esophageal squamous cell carcinoma.

The chain employs TRBV27 and TRBJ2-1; the match to TRBD1 covers 12 bases. Unmatched junction bases numbered 4, after V lost 4 bases and J lost 3 bases. The CDR3 spans 16 residues. Germline V lookup: CDR1 MNHEY, CDR2 SMNVEV (reference sequence). Here the CDR3 reads CASSSGTGGYYNEQFF. The DNA of the CDR3 is TGTGCCAGCAGTTCCGGGACAGGGGGCTACTACAATGAGCAGTTCTTC.

By sample fraction, this clonotype is medium-sized (0.01 to 0.1%). V usage is TRBV28 and J usage is TRBJ2-7; 12 bases fit TRBD1. The V and J ends lost 3 bases and 7 bases, in that order; junction bases with no gene match: 7. CDR3 length equals 15 residues. CDR1 is MDHEN, CDR2 SYDVKM, per germline. CDR3 sequence (DNA): TGTGCCAGCAGTTTTAGGGACAGGGGGCCGCGGGAGCAGTACTTC. Encoded protein: CASSFRDRGPREQYF.

This clonotype came up many times. This chain joins TRBV28 and TRBJ1-2, with 7 bases fitting TRBD1. Germline CDR1 is MDHEN and CDR2 is SYDVKM. Trimming cost V 6 bases and J 0 bases; bases outside gene matches: 19. The CDR3 totals 19 residues. CDR3 loop: CASSNLGRGQPRANYGYTF. CDR3 DNA: TGTGCCAGCAGCAATTTAGGTCGGGGACAGCCACGAGCTAACTATGGCTACACCTTC.

The sample holds one count of this clonotype. V gene TRBV28 combines with J gene TRBJ2-7; maybe TRBD1 (6 bases). The end of the DNA fits TRBJ2-5 better, so the J call may be wrong. This CDR3 comprises 12 residues. CDR1 is MDHEN and CDR2 is SYDVKM in the germline V gene. The CDR3 here is CASSSPGVTQYF. CDR3 bases: TGTGCCAGCAGTTCCCCAGGGGTGACCCAGTACTTC.

The chain employs TRBV29-1 and TRBJ1-1; 12 positions agree with TRBD1. This CDR3 is built from 15 residues. Germline V gene data show CDR1 as SQVTM and CDR2 as ANQGSEA. J was trimmed by 5 bases and V by 4 bases; bases with no gene match: 8. CDR3 residues: CSVGAGTGGRTEAFF. The CDR3 nucleotides are TGCAGCGTTGGGGCAGGGACAGGGGGCAGAACTGAAGCTTTCTTT.

The chain has TRBV7-3 and TRBJ2-2; D remains ambiguous. The length of the CDR3 is 12 residues. V lost 6 bases, J lost 4 bases, and 6 bases lay in between. Germline V gene data show CDR1 as SGHTA and CDR2 as FQGTGA. CDR3 nucleotides: TGTGCCAGCAGTATTACCACCGGGGAGCTGTTTTTT. Its protein is CASSITTGELFF.

The CDR3 loop reads CASTTRAGVDYGYTF. The CDR3 nucleotides are TGTGCCAGCACTACAAGAGCGGGGGTCGACTATGGCTACACCTTC. The V gene is TRBV7-2, the J gene TRBJ2-7, with D perhaps TRBD1 (5 bases). The DNA end lines up better with TRBJ1-2; the J call may be wrong. From germline, CDR1 is SGHTA and CDR2 FQGNSA. This CDR3 spans 15 amino acids.

Sample share makes this clonotype medium-sized. The chain couples TRBV28 to TRBJ2-1; D unclear. V lost 1 base to trimming and J lost 2 bases, with 3 bases between them. Looked up from germline, CDR1 is MDHEN and CDR2 is SYDVKM. The CDR3 has 13 amino acids. The CDR3 nucleotides are TGTGCCAGCAGTTTATTCCCCTACAATGAGCAGTTCTTC. Translated: CASSLFPYNEQFF.

V is TRBV12-3 or TRBV12-4 and J is TRBJ2-3; 13 bases line up with TRBD2. J was trimmed by 0 bases and V by 3 bases; bases with no gene match: 18. The CDR3 runs 22 residues. The CDR3: CASSFGWRLAGGTTTSTDTQYF. Written as DNA, the CDR3 is TGTGCCAGCAGTTTTGGCTGGCGACTAGCGGGAGGAACGACTACTAGCACAGATACGCAGTATTTT.

This rearrangement joins TRBV11-2 to TRBJ2-1; 8 bases fit TRBD1. Matching the DNA end better, TRBJ2-5 makes the J call doubtful. This CDR3 is 15 amino acids long. Germline CDR1 reads SGHAT; CDR2 reads FQNNGV. Written as DNA, the CDR3 is TGTGCCAGCAGCCGGACAGGGATTGTTGAAGAGACCCAGTACTTC. It yields the protein CASSRTGIVEETQYF.